The sequence of this T cell receptor (beta chain) was determined in a study of Graves' ophthalmopathy and Graves' hyperthyroidism. Regarding the study as a whole: A model built from 13 signatures distinguished ophthalmopathy from stable hyperthyroidism with approximately 88% sensitivity and 81.08% specificity. Blood was where most expanded thyroid clonotypes above 0.001 frequency also turned up.

This clonotype was observed many times. Its antigen is currently unknown. RNA transcripts provided the template for amplifying TCR beta CDR3 regions. The first round was an RT-PCR with HTBI primers, and the second round was a multiplex PCR. TCRdb reprocessed the multiplex PCR reads via MiXCR and lists one record per CDR3 protein. The table has some 1.1 million distinct CDR3 sequences, around a third seen once. CDR1 and CDR2 from the germline V gene are ENHRY and SYGVKD. The CDR3 is 14 amino acids. Trimming removed 7 bases from V and 6 bases from J, with 13 bases in between. This TCR derives from an adult man with Graves' hyperthyroidism. The sequencing sample was made of peripheral blood or thyroid tissue (not recorded which). The chain uses TRBV10-3 and TRBJ1-6; the D is unclear. The CDR3 coding sequence is TGTGCCATCAAAGGACCTCCCTTTAATTCACCCCTCCACTTT. As protein: CAIKGPPFNSPLHF.